Listed here are 9 T cell receptor beta chains from one sample, sequenced in a study of T cell repertoires in cytomegalovirus infection. Which antigens these TCRs recognize remains unknown. In TCRdb, the reads were re-called with MiXCR into one record per CDR3 protein. Altogether 100,000 to 150,000 distinct CDR3 sequences are present, roughly a third being singletons, with the ten largest covering roughly 50%. The material was CD8+ T cells from cultured PBMCs, obtained from culture after CMV antigen stimulation. The receptors come from a human donor in good health (CMV status not recorded). Some clones in this sample may be carry-over from other donors' samples.

The chain joins TRBV12-5 to TRBJ1-1, with TRBD1 matching 10 bases. V lost 5 bases to trimming and J lost 6 bases; unmatched junction nucleotides: 12. Germline CDR1 is LGHNT and CDR2 is FRNRAP. The CDR3 length is 16 residues. The CDR3 DNA reads as TGTGCTAGTGGTCCCGGGACAGGGGTAGCTTACGCTGAAGCTTTCTTT. Encoded protein: CASGPGTGVAYAEAFF. Variable domain in full (rest from reference TRBV12-5 and TRBJ1-1): DARVTQTPRHKVTEMGQEVTMRCQPILGHNTVFWYRQTMMQGLELLAYFRNRAPLDDSGMPKDRFSAEMPDATLATLKIQPSEPRDSAVYFCASGPGTGVAYAEAFFGQGTRLTVV.

This clonotype has a single count. The rearrangement joins TRBV7-9 to TRBJ2-3; D is ambiguous. The CDR3 is 15 residues long. The germline V and J ends were trimmed by 5 bases and 0 bases, with 12 bases remaining between them. The V gene's germline CDR1 is SEHNR and CDR2 FQNEAQ (reference sequence). CDR3: CASSQRGSSTDTQYF. The CDR3 nucleotides read TGTGCCAGCAGCCAACGCGGATCTAGCACAGATACGCAGTATTTT.

The chain carries TRBV25-1 and TRBJ2-1, with D hard to call. Looked up from germline, CDR1 is MGHDK and CDR2 is SYGVNS. The V gene lost 4 bases and the J gene lost 9 bases, with 4 bases spanning the gap. CDR3 length: 10 amino acids. CDR3 amino acids: CASSGGEQFF. Written as DNA, the CDR3 is TGTGCCAGCAGTGGAGGTGAGCAGTTCTTC.

V gene TRBV28 combines with J gene TRBJ2-7; D unclear. The V and J ends lost 6 bases and 7 bases respectively, with 13 bases between them. This CDR3 comprises 12 residues. Germline values: CDR1 MDHEN, CDR2 SYDVKM. The CDR3 nucleotides are TGTGCCAGCAGCGATCCGGTTGGGGAGCAGTACTTC. As protein: CASSDPVGEQYF.

This CDR3 reads CASSGGAGQPQHF. The CDR3 coding sequence is TGTGCCAGCAGCGGCGGGGCAGGTCAGCCCCAGCATTTT. This sequence joins TRBV7-9 and TRBJ1-5; tentative D call: TRBD1 (5 bases). The CDR3 spans 13 residues. Germline V gene lookup returns CDR1 SEHNR and CDR2 FQNEAQ (reference sequence). V was shortened by 5 bases and J by 6 bases, with 11 bases between the two germline ends.

The chain couples TRBV14 to TRBJ2-5; D not certain. With 2 bases removed from V and 5 bases from J, the gap between germline ends came to 12 bases. Germline V lookup: CDR1 SGHDN, CDR2 FVKESK. This CDR3 has 14 amino acids. CDR3 nucleotide sequence: TGTGCCAGCAGCCAATACAGAGATGGGGAGACCCAGTACTTC. Translation gives CASSQYRDGETQYF.

This clonotype turned up a few times. V and J are TRBV6-1 and TRBJ1-1, with 8 bases matching TRBD1. After removal of 3 bases from V and 6 bases from J, the junction contained 9 bases not matched to a gene. The CDR3 has 15 residues. In germline, CDR1 is MNHNS, CDR2 SASEGT. CDR3 in DNA: TGTGCCAGCAGTGACTCCGGGACAGGATCGGCTGAAGCTTTCTTT. Encoded protein: CASSDSGTGSAEAFF.

This chain connects TRBV27 to TRBJ2-5; no reliable D call. Per germline, CDR1 MNHEY and CDR2 SMNVEV (reference sequence). The CDR3 extends over 16 amino acids. Trimming left V 3 bases short and J 1 base short, with 15 bases between. CDR3 in DNA: TGTGCCAGCAGTTTGATAACCCCGCCGGCCCAAGAGACCCAGTACTTC. Protein sequence: CASSLITPPAQETQYF.

This chain links TRBV2 with TRBJ1-1; 7 nucleotides agree with TRBD1. Germline V gene lookup returns CDR1 SNHLY and CDR2 FYNNEI. Trimming took 4 bases from V and 4 from J; bases not matched to a gene: 15. The CDR3 is 17 amino acids. CDR3 sequence: CASSASGQVALGTEAFF. The CDR3 nucleotides are TGTGCCAGCAGTGCCTCAGGACAGGTAGCCCTGGGCACTGAAGCTTTCTTT.